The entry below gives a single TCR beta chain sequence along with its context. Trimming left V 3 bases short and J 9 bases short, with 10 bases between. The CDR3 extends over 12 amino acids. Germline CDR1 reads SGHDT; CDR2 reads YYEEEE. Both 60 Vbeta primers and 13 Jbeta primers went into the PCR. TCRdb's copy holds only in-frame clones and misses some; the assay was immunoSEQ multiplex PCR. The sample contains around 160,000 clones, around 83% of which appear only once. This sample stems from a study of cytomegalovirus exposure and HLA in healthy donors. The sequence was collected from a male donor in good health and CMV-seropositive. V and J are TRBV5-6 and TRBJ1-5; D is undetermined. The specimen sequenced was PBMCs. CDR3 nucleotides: TGTGCCAGCAGCTGGGCCACTGGGCCCCAGCATTTT. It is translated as CASSWATGPQHF.